Detailed here is one T cell receptor beta chain. The record originates from a study of identical twins. This CDR3 has 15 amino acids. Trimming at V came to 5 bases and at J to 10 bases, leaving 12 bases not matched to a gene. CDR1 and CDR2 from the germline V gene are SEHNR and FQNEAQ (reference sequence). TCRdb itself ran the 5' RACE reads through MiXCR, one entry per CDR3 protein. This table has approximately 630,000 distinct CDR3 sequences, 7.1% appearing once. In every case, the donor was a healthy Caucasian. The data were also submitted as part of a second study, on yellow fever vaccine responses in identical twins.

Sequencing used PBMCs. This TCR was sampled from a woman younger than 30 in good health. The chain joins TRBV7-9 to TRBJ2-7, with 12 bases lining up with TRBD2. CDR3 protein: CASSKRTSGNSSQYF. The CDR3 DNA reads as TGTGCCAGCAGCAAGAGGACTAGCGGGAACAGCTCCCAGTACTTC.